A selection of T cell receptor beta chains follows, all from one sample in a study of blood T cell repertoires in COVID-19. The assay was immunoSEQ multiplex PCR, and TCRdb's table has in-frame clones only and misses some. The repertoire holds about 250,000 clones, with around 89% as singletons. Sample: peripheral blood. The receptors come from a man aged 25-45 years with acute or convalescent COVID-19. Each CDR3 is given with its conserved first and last residue. The D gene is left open where the match is weak. Only some rows state a clone size, as once, few, many or a class for expanded clones.

D gene,V gene,J gene,clone size,CDR3 DNA,CDR3 protein
-,TRBV6-2/TRBV6-3,TRBJ2-7,-,TGTGCCAGCAGTTACTCGGCTTACACTAGCACCGCTGGGGAGCAGTACTTC,CASSYSAYTSTAGEQYF
-,TRBV30,TRBJ2-7,-,TGTGCCTGGAGCGGGGGGCCCAACCTCCTGGAGCAGTACTTC,CAWSGGPNLLEQYF
TRBD2,TRBV15,TRBJ2-7,-,TGTGCCACCAGCAGGGGTCAAACTAGCGGGAGGAACGAGCAGTACTTC,CATSRGQTSGRNEQYF
TRBD2,TRBV4-2,TRBJ2-2,-,TGTGCCAGCAGCCAATCTACTAGCGGGGGGGCCCGCACCGGGGAGCTGTTTTTT,CASSQSTSGGARTGELFF
TRBD1,TRBV7-2,TRBJ2-1,-,TGTGCCAGCGCCGACGGGACAGGGGGCTACAATGAGCAGTTCTTC,CASADGTGGYNEQFF
-,TRBV28,TRBJ1-2,-,TGTGCCAGCAGTTTATCTTCAGGGGCTGGCTATGGCTACACCTTC,CASSLSSGAGYGYTF
-,TRBV5-5,TRBJ2-7,-,TGTGCCAGCAGCTTGGTTAGTCAGGGGAACTTCTACGAGCAGTACTTC,CASSLVSQGNFYEQYF
TRBD2,TRBV6-5,TRBJ2-5,-,TGTGCCATCCGAGAGGGAGGGAGGGGAGAGACCCAGTACTTC,CAIREGGRGETQYF
-,TRBV15,TRBJ1-1,-,TGTGCCACCAGCAGAGCCGGGAGTTCGGTGAACACTGAAGCTTTCTTT,CATSRAGSSVNTEAFF
-,TRBV28,TRBJ2-1,-,TGTGCCAGCAGTCGATCAGCGGCTGAGCAGTTCTTC,CASSRSAAEQFF
TRBD1,TRBV3-1/TRBV3-2,TRBJ2-7,-,TGTGCCAGCAACAGACAGGGGTTCTACGAGCAGTACTTC,CASNRQGFYEQYF
-,TRBV4-1,TRBJ2-1,-,TGCGCCAGCAGCCAAGATCGGGTAGAAGATGAGCAGTTCTTC,CASSQDRVEDEQFF
TRBD1,TRBV25-1,TRBJ2-7,-,TGTGCCAGCGGGGACAGGGAGGCCTACGAGCAGTACTTC,CASGDREAYEQYF
TRBD1,TRBV9,TRBJ2-7,-,TGTGCCAGCAGCGAGGGACAGGGGACCTCCTACGAGCAGTACTTC,CASSEGQGTSYEQYF
-,TRBV5-1,TRBJ2-7,-,TGCGCCAGCAGCTTTGGGGGACTCGACTACGAGCAGTACTTC,CASSFGGLDYEQYF
-,TRBV19,TRBJ1-4,-,TGTGCCAGTAGGGACAGCCATGAAAAACTGTTTTTT,CASRDSHEKLFF
-,TRBV28,TRBJ1-5,-,TGTGCCAGCAGTTTATATCGTAAGCCCCAGCATTTT,CASSLYRKPQHF
-,TRBV6-5,TRBJ2-7,-,TGTGCCAGCAAGGGACACCCCTACGAGCAGTACTTC,CASKGHPYEQYF
-,TRBV24-1,TRBJ1-5,-,TGTGCCACGGGTGAGGGCAATCAGCCCCAGCATTTT,CATGEGNQPQHF
-,TRBV6-6,TRBJ2-1,-,TGTGCCAGCAGTTACCCGGTCGGGCGCGGGGAAGAGCAGTTCTTC,CASSYPVGRGEEQFF
TRBD2,TRBV6-2/TRBV6-3,TRBJ2-3,once,TGTGCCAGCAGCCCTGGACTAGCGGGACCCTACAATACGCAGTATTTT,CASSPGLAGPYNTQYF
-,TRBV7-2,TRBJ1-2,-,TGTGCCAGCAGCTTAGGCCCTGAGAGCTATGGCTACACCTTC,CASSLGPESYGYTF
TRBD1,TRBV19,TRBJ1-5,once,TGTGCCAGTACCCAGGGACAGGGGGTATTAGGGCGACAGCCCCAGCATTTT,CASTQGQGVLGRQPQHF
-,TRBV5-4,TRBJ2-3,-,TGTGCCAGCAGCTTGGAGGACTCTAGCACAGATACGCAGTATTTT,CASSLEDSSTDTQYF
TRBD1,TRBV19,TRBJ1-5,once,TGTGCCAGCTCGGTCAGGACAGGGAATCAGCCCCAGCATTTT,CASSVRTGNQPQHF
-,TRBV4-1,TRBJ2-1,-,TGCGCCTCAGCATGGCCCCGGACGGGGAACTACAATGAGCAGTTCTTC,CASAWPRTGNYNEQFF
-,TRBV28,TRBJ1-2,-,TGTGCCAGCAGTCTCGTGTCGAACTATGGCTACACCTTC,CASSLVSNYGYTF
-,TRBV6-5,TRBJ1-6,-,TGTGCCAGCAGGACAGGAGCAAATTCACCCCTCCACTTT,CASRTGANSPLHF
-,TRBV21-1,TRBJ2-3,few,TGTGCCAGCACCCAACTCCCCGGGGGGCGCACAGATACGCAGTATTTT,CASTQLPGGRTDTQYF
TRBD1,TRBV7-2,TRBJ2-1,-,TGTGCCAGCAGCTCATGGACAGGGATCTACAATGAGCAGTTCTTC,CASSSWTGIYNEQFF
-,TRBV11-3,TRBJ1-1,-,TGTGCCAGCAGCTCTCCGAGGAGATTGAACACTGAAGCTTTCTTT,CASSSPRRLNTEAFF
-,TRBV5-1,TRBJ2-3,-,TGCGCCAGCAGCTTGGGGCGGGCGGGAACAGATACGCAGTATTTT,CASSLGRAGTDTQYF
-,TRBV28,TRBJ2-2,-,TGTGCCAGCAGTGGGGGGGCGAGGCTTGGGGAGCTGTTTTTT,CASSGGARLGELFF
-,TRBV3-1/TRBV3-2,TRBJ1-6,-,TGTGCCAGCAGCCTAAACCTCCCGACTTTCTCGAGATCCTATAATTCACCCCTCCACTTT,CASSLNLPTFSRSYNSPLHF
TRBD1,TRBV30,TRBJ1-2,-,TGTGCCTGGGTCGGACAGGGGGCAGACTATGGCTACACCTTC,CAWVGQGADYGYTF
-,TRBV3-1/TRBV3-2,TRBJ2-4,-,TGTGCCAGCAGCCCCTCGGAGGGGACTCAGTACTTC,CASSPSEGTQYF
-,TRBV12-3/TRBV12-4,TRBJ1-2,-,TGTGCCAGCAGCTACAGGGTCTATGGCTACACCTTC,CASSYRVYGYTF
-,TRBV30,TRBJ1-6,few,TGTGCCTGGAGTAAATGGGGCGGTAATTCACCCCTCCACTTT,CAWSKWGGNSPLHF
TRBD1,TRBV19,TRBJ1-1,-,TGTGCCAGCTCGACAGGGACTAACACTGAAGCTTTCTTT,CASSTGTNTEAFF
-,TRBV6-6,TRBJ1-5,-,TGTGCCAGCAGCCTTCCTGGACACTACGATCAGCCCCAGCATTTT,CASSLPGHYDQPQHF
-,TRBV11-3,TRBJ2-7,-,TGTGCCAGCAGCTTAGAATCCGGTTACTCCTACGAGCAGTACTTC,CASSLESGYSYEQYF
TRBD2,TRBV30,TRBJ2-3,-,TGTGCGCCCCTAGAAGGGCGGGAGGGCCGCACAGATACGCAGTATTTT,CAPLEGREGRTDTQYF
-,TRBV28,TRBJ2-1,once,TGTGCCAGCAGTTTACCCCCCGTAGACATGAAGTTCTTC,CASSLPPVDMKFF
TRBD1,TRBV7-2,TRBJ2-1,once,TGTGCCAGCAGCTTACCCTCCCGGGACAGGGGGCCCAATGAGCAGTTCTTC,CASSLPSRDRGPNEQFF
TRBD2,TRBV4-2,TRBJ2-1,-,TGTGCCAGCAGCCTGGCGGTAACGCCCAGGACTAGCGGCTTTAGGAATGAGCAGTTCTTC,CASSLAVTPRTSGFRNEQFF
TRBD2,TRBV29-1,TRBJ2-7,-,TGCAGCGTTCGGTTTGCTAGCGGGGTGTACGAGCAGTACTTC,CSVRFASGVYEQYF
-,TRBV28,TRBJ1-1,-,TGTGCCAGCAGTCCCCACCCCCTCCCCGGGGCTTTCTTT,CASSPHPLPGAFF
TRBD1,TRBV12-5,TRBJ2-1,-,TGTGCTAGTGGTTTGCAGGACAGGGGGCAGGATGAGCAGTTCTTC,CASGLQDRGQDEQFF
TRBD1,TRBV24-1,TRBJ1-5,once,TGTGCCACCAGTAACAGGGGTGGTCAGCCCCAGCATTTT,CATSNRGGQPQHF
TRBD1,TRBV18,TRBJ1-5,few,TGTGCCAGCTCACCACGGACAGGGGCCAATCAGCCCCAGCATTTT,CASSPRTGANQPQHF
-,TRBV9,TRBJ1-1,-,TGTGCCAGCAGCGTAGGGGGGGGCGGAAGCACTGAAGCTTTCTTT,CASSVGGGGSTEAFF
TRBD1,TRBV5-8,TRBJ1-3,-,TGTGCCAGCAGCTGGGACAGTGGAAACACCATATATTTT,CASSWDSGNTIYF
-,TRBV20-1,TRBJ2-7,few,TGCAGTGCTAGTTCCAGGGCGACAGTAAGTAGCGAGCAGTACTTC,CSASSRATVSSEQYF
-,TRBV7-2,TRBJ2-7,few,TGTGCCAGCAGCTTTAGTAGCGTAGCCTACGAGCAGTACTTC,CASSFSSVAYEQYF
TRBD1,TRBV15,TRBJ2-5,-,TGTGCCACCAGCAGCTACGACAGGGATGGGGAGACCCAGTACTTC,CATSSYDRDGETQYF
-,TRBV21-1,TRBJ1-5,-,TGTGCCAGCAGCCGCTGTCAGGGAAGAAGCAATCAGCCCCAGCATTTT,CASSRCQGRSNQPQHF
-,TRBV6-1,TRBJ1-5,-,TGTGCCAGCAGTGAACAGGGCGTTAGCAATCAGCCCCAGCATTTT,CASSEQGVSNQPQHF
-,TRBV7-2,TRBJ1-4,once,TGTGCCAGCAGCTGGACAGTGAGTGACGAAAAACTGTTTTTT,CASSWTVSDEKLFF
-,TRBV18,TRBJ1-1,-,TGTGCCAGCTCACCAGGCAGGTCAACCCGACGAAACGCTGAAGCTTTCTTT,CASSPGRSTRRNAEAFF